This TCR beta chain was recorded in a study of OX40 agonist ivuxolimab in advanced cancers. Whole-study results and caveats: Among the lowest peripheral clonal expansion occurred in 0.1-3.0 mg/kg partial responders.

The V gene's germline CDR1 is MNHEY and CDR2 SMNVEV (reference sequence). V lost 5 bases, J lost 5 bases, and 11 bases stayed unmatched. The CDR3 is made up of 15 amino acids. About this clone itself: Its antigen remains unknown.

Repertoires were generated with immunoSEQ multiplex PCR, while TCRdb's copy carries only in-frame clones and drops some. The data hold about 86,000 clones, with less than 95% observed a single time. The sample in question was CD4+ or CD8+ T cells sorted from blood, obtained in a trial of the OX40 agonist ivuxolimab. This receptor was obtained from an adult with an advanced solid tumor such as melanoma, head and neck, liver or kidney cancer. The chain recombines TRBV27 with TRBJ1-1, with TRBD1 matching over 7 bases. CDR3 nucleotides: TGTGCCAGCAGTCCGTTTTTATCAGGGGGAACTGAAGCTTTCTTT. Translation gives CASSPFLSGGTEAFF.